This T cell receptor (beta chain) was recorded in a study of blood T cell repertoires in COVID-19. About the research overall: Both acute and convalescent COVID-19 samples were obtained from the United States, Italy and Spain.

The germline V gene encodes CDR1 WNHNN and CDR2 SYGVQD (reference sequence). V lost 2 bases, J lost 2 bases, and 26 bases lay in between. The CDR3 consists of 20 residues. Cohort placement rested on clinical history that participants reported themselves. Source study methods: Amplification of reference gene primers was used by the study to estimate nucleated cell counts. Sequenced by immunoSEQ multiplex PCR; TCRdb stores in-frame clones only, minus some. That table supplies the V and J calls and clone size; D and trimming were determined from the DNA. Counted here are roughly 500,000 clones, roughly 90% occurring once; the ten biggest clones make up 1.5% to 2%.

This TCR was recovered from a woman in her thirties or forties who had recovered from COVID-19. The J gene is TRBJ2-3, the V gene TRBV10-1; D call uncertain. Input material: PBMCs or T cells enriched from blood (not recorded which). The CDR3 nucleotides read TGCGCCAGCAGTGAGCATTCTGGCCGTTTTGACGGAGAGCCCACAGATACGCAGTATTTT. Encoded protein: CASSEHSGRFDGEPTDTQYF.